This T cell receptor beta chain was sequenced in a study of blood T cell repertoires in COVID-19. The wider study: PBMCs, B-cell-depleted T cells, or T cells provided the cDNA or gDNA that made up the material.

Here immunoSEQ multiplex PCR was the method, and the copy in TCRdb shows in-frame clones only, minus some. The table shows 140,000 to 150,000 clones, with 85% to 90% occurring only once. Sequencing was done on a sample of peripheral blood. This TCR was recovered from a human donor in a cohort sampled during active COVID-19.

The CDR3 loop is CASSQDPAGDRVTDTQYF. In DNA form, the CDR3 reads TGTGCCAGCAGCCAGGATCCGGCGGGGGACAGGGTCACAGATACGCAGTATTTT. The genes are TRBV4-2 and TRBJ2-3; TRBD1 matches at 9 bases. This CDR3 spans 18 amino acids. Germline V gene lookup returns CDR1 LGHNA and CDR2 YNFKEQ. Trimming took 3 bases from V and 2 from J; bases not matched to a gene: 12.